The present entry profiles one T cell receptor (beta chain) with its context. Generated by immunoSEQ multiplex PCR, the TCRdb table keeps only in-frame clones and is missing some. The sample contains some 50,000 clones, approximately 82% of which appear only once. The data are from a study of blood T cell repertoires in COVID-19. Germline V gives CDR1 LNHDA, CDR2 SQIVND (reference sequence). This CDR3 spans 13 amino acids. V gave up 10 bases and J gave up 4 bases, with 13 bases separating them. This TCR was sampled from a human donor in a cohort sampled during active COVID-19. Sequencing was carried out using peripheral blood. V and J are TRBV19 and TRBJ2-2; D might be TRBD2 (6 bases). CDR3 nucleotides: TGTGCCACCCGGGGACTCGCCACCGGGGAGCTGTTTTTT. Amino acids: CATRGLATGELFF. Full variable domain (missing parts from reference TRBV19 and TRBJ2-2): DGGITQSPKYLFRKEGQNVTLSCEQNLNHDAMYWYRQDPGQGLRLIYYSQIVNDFQKGDIAEGYSVSREKKESFPLTVTSAQKNPTAFYLCATRGLATGELFFGEGSRLTVL.